This T cell receptor (beta chain) was captured in a study of somatic mutations in cytotoxic T cells in rheumatoid arthritis. Study observations and caveats: In the expanded CD8+ clones, the antigen targets remained unknown. Between rheumatoid arthritis patients and age-matched healthy controls, CD8+ T-cell clonality showed no significant difference.

V shed 6 bases and J 5 bases; nucleotides not matched to a gene: 10. The length of the CDR3 is 15 residues. CDR1 MNHEY and CDR2 SMNVEV come from the germline V gene (reference sequence). Recruitment of healthy controls drew on blood donors, who had a median age of roughly 57 years (range roughly 21-80) and were less than 70% female. Each population, CD4+ and CD8+ cells, was isolated by positive magnetic bead selection and checked for purity by flow cytometry. Only in-frame clones appear in the TCRdb table, and some are missing; sequencing was by immunoSEQ multiplex PCR. Of approximately 20,000 clones listed, about 80% are singletons. On this clone: The antigen remains undetermined.

The chain carries TRBV27 and TRBJ2-7; 10 positions match TRBD1. This sequence was found in a woman aged 50 to 60 in good health. Input material: CD8+ T cells sorted from blood. CDR3 nucleotides: TGTGCCAGCAGCGCCCGGGACAGGGGAATCCACGAGCAGTACTTC. This encodes CASSARDRGIHEQYF.